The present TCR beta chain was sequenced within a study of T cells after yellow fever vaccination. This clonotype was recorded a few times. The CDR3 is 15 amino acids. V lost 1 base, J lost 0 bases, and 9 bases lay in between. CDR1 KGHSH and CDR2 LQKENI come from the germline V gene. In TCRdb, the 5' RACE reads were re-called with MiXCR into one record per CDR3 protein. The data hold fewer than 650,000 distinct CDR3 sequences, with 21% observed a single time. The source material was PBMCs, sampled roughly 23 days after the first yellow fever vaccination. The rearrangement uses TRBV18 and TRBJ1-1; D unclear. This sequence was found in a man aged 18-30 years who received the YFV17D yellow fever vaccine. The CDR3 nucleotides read TGTGCCAGCTCACCACTACCGAACATGAACACTGAAGCTTTCTTT. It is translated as CASSPLPNMNTEAFF.